This T cell receptor beta chain was observed in a study of blood T cell repertoires in COVID-19. On the study more broadly: T cells, B-cell-depleted T cells, or PBMCs supplied cDNA or gDNA.

The CDR3 contains 15 residues. Per the germline V gene, CDR1 is SGHNT and CDR2 is YYREEE (reference sequence). The junction had 7 bases not matched to a gene; V was cut back by 4 bases and J by 2 bases. This clone was found a few times. As handled by the study authors: Cell counts per sample came from amplifying reference gene primers. Profiling relied on immunoSEQ multiplex PCR, and the TCRdb table lists in-frame clones only, not all of them. The V and J calls and clone size were taken over from that table, and D and trimming were inferred from the DNA. The data contain tens of thousands of clones, about 80% of them singletons.

This TCR was sampled from a woman older than 75 with acute or convalescent COVID-19. The rearrangement uses TRBV5-4 and TRBJ2-5, with 8 bases matching TRBD2. The sample was peripheral blood. In DNA, the CDR3 is TGTGCCAGCAGCCTCCGGGGGGGCGGGCAAGAGACCCAGTACTTC. Protein: CASSLRGGGQETQYF.